A single sample gave rise to the 15 T cell receptor beta chains below, sequenced in a study of blood T cell repertoires in COVID-19. Clones were read by immunoSEQ multiplex PCR, and TCRdb kept only the in-frame ones, dropping some. The sample has approximately 230,000 clones; about 89% are singletons. The sample taken for sequencing was PBMCs or T cells enriched from blood (not recorded which). The receptors come from a woman aged 18 to 35 who had recovered from COVID-19.

V and J are TRBV2 and TRBJ2-3; TRBD1 aligns across 8 bases. This CDR3 is built from 16 residues. V shed 0 bases, J shed 5 bases, and the junction held 7 bases outside the gene matches. Germline CDR1 reads SNHLY; CDR2 reads FYNNEI. The CDR3, as DNA: TGTGCCAGCAGTGAAGCGCTGAGGACAGGGTTAGATACGCAGTATTTT. Translating it yields CASSEALRTGLDTQYF. Based on the CDR3 plus reference TRBV2 and TRBJ2-3, the full variable domain is EPEVTQTPSHQVTQMGQEVILRCVPISNHLYFYWYRQILGQKVEFLVSFYNNEISEKSEIFDDQFSVERPDGSNFTLKIRSTKLEDSAMYFCASSEALRTGLDTQYFGPGTRLTVL.

The chain employs TRBV28 and TRBJ2-5; D remains ambiguous. V lost 3 bases to trimming and J lost 3 bases, with 5 bases between them. Germline V gives CDR1 MDHEN, CDR2 SYDVKM. The CDR3 length is 12 residues. This chain's CDR3 is CASSFPEETQYF. CDR3 sequence (DNA): TGTGCCAGCAGTTTTCCGGAAGAGACCCAGTACTTC.

The chain couples TRBV4-3 to TRBJ1-2, with D possibly matching TRBD1 (5 bases). Germline values: CDR1 LGHNA, CDR2 YSLEER. The CDR3 is made up of 15 amino acids. Between the trimmed V and J ends, which lost 0 bases and 8 bases, there was a span of 16 bases. The CDR3 region is CASSQDLWGRQGYTF. The CDR3 nucleotides are TGCGCCAGCAGCCAAGATCTGTGGGGCCGCCAGGGCTACACCTTC.

The chain carries TRBV5-1 and TRBJ1-1; 7 bases are a match to TRBD1. The CDR3 extends over 15 amino acids. Germline V gives CDR1 SGHRS, CDR2 YFSETQ. The ends lost 3 bases at V and 1 base at J; junction bases unmatched: 6. The CDR3 is CASSSTQGRNTEAFF. CDR3 DNA: TGCGCCAGCAGCTCCACACAGGGGAGGAACACTGAAGCTTTCTTT. Full variable domain (remainder filled in from reference TRBV5-1 and TRBJ1-1): KAGVTQTPRYLIKTRGQQVTLSCSPISGHRSVSWYQQTPGQGLQFLFEYFSETQRNKGNFPGRFSGRQFSNSRSEMNVSTLELGDSALYLCASSSTQGRNTEAFFGQGTRLTVV.

The rearrangement links TRBV7-8 to TRBJ1-2; 7 nucleotides match TRBD1. J lost 4 bases, V lost 5 bases, and 7 bases had no gene match. This CDR3 has 14 residues. From germline, CDR1 is SGHVS and CDR2 FQNEAQ. CDR3 sequence reads: CASSRGTASYGYTF. The CDR3, as DNA: TGTGCCAGCAGCCGAGGGACAGCCAGCTATGGCTACACCTTC.

The V gene is TRBV19, the J gene TRBJ1-6; TRBD1 agrees at 9 bases. There are 16 residues in the CDR3. The germline V gene has CDR1 LNHDA and CDR2 SQIVND (reference sequence). The V segment lost 3 bases and the J segment 7 bases; nucleotides outside the gene matches: 7. In nucleotides, the CDR3 is TGTGCCAGTAGTATTGGGCTTGGGACAGGGAATTCACCCCTCCACTTT. This sequence encodes CASSIGLGTGNSPLHF.

J is TRBJ1-3 and V is TRBV9, with D perhaps TRBD1 (6 bases). Trimming removed 3 bases at V and 1 base at J, with 17 bases between. The CDR3 extends over 17 amino acids. The V gene's germline CDR1 is SGDLS and CDR2 YYNGEE. The CDR3 DNA follows: TGTGCCAGCAGCGCCAGGTTACAGGGAACTTCTGGAAACACCATATATTTT. Translating gives CASSARLQGTSGNTIYF.

J is TRBJ1-6 and V is TRBV27; D ambiguous. Germline-derived CDR1 and CDR2 are MNHEY and SMNVEV (reference sequence). The CDR3 consists of 17 residues. The V gene lost 5 bases and the J gene lost 7 bases, with 21 bases spanning the gap. CDR3 protein: CASSPGRNSVLNSPLHF. In nucleotides, the CDR3 is TGTGCCAGCAGTCCGGGTCGTAATTCTGTATTAAATTCACCCCTCCACTTT.

The chain employs TRBV11-3 and TRBJ2-1; D unresolved. The germline gives CDR1 SGHNT, CDR2 YENEEA. The CDR3 extends over 13 amino acids. The ends were cut back, 8 bases at V and 0 bases at J, with 8 bases in the middle. This CDR3 reads CASRGSSYNEQFF. The CDR3 DNA follows: TGTGCCAGCCGCGGTAGCTCCTACAATGAGCAGTTCTTC.

Here the CDR3 DNA reads TGTGCCAGCAGTGAGCTCTACTACGAGCAGTACTTC. Amino acid sequence: CASSELYYEQYF. The gene calls are TRBV2 and TRBJ2-7; D gene ambiguous. There are 12 residues in the CDR3. Germline V gene data show CDR1 as SNHLY and CDR2 as FYNNEI. V lost 3 bases and J lost 3, with 6 bases in between.

The chain recombines TRBV27 with TRBJ2-1, with 11 bases fitting TRBD2. Germline CDR1 reads MNHEY; CDR2 reads SMNVEV (reference sequence). V gave up 3 bases and J gave up 8 bases; unmatched junction bases: 9. CDR3 size: 16 residues. This chain's CDR3 is CASSFLLAGGGDEQFF. The CDR3 DNA sequence: TGTGCCAGCAGTTTCCTTCTAGCGGGGGGAGGCGATGAGCAGTTCTTC.

This clone was counted once. The chain carries TRBV19 and TRBJ1-2, with D hard to call. V shed 0 bases and J shed 4 bases, with 9 bases lying between them. Germline CDR1 reads LNHDA; CDR2 reads SQIVND (reference sequence). The length of the CDR3 is 14 residues. The CDR3 region is CASSIETSGYGYTF. As DNA, the CDR3 is TGTGCCAGTAGTATAGAGACGTCGGGCTATGGCTACACCTTC.

The CDR3 nucleotides read TGTGCCAGCAGTTTAGGACAGGAGTACGAGCAGTACTTC. Translating it yields CASSLGQEYEQYF. V gene TRBV12-3 or TRBV12-4 combines with J gene TRBJ2-7; weak D call: TRBD1 (6 bases). CDR3 length: 13 residues. Between the trimmed V and J ends, which lost 1 base and 4 bases, there was a span of 8 bases.

This rearrangement joins TRBV2 to TRBJ1-2, with a possible D match to TRBD1 (6 bases). CDR3 length: 11 residues. V lost 4 bases to trimming and J lost 7 bases, with 7 bases between them. Germline loops: CDR1 SNHLY, CDR2 FYNNEI. In DNA form, the CDR3 reads TGTGCCAGCAGTGTGGGGGCTGGCTACACCTTC. Encoded protein: CASSVGAGYTF.

The rearrangement links TRBV11-2 to TRBJ1-1; TRBD1 might be the D (6 bases). The germline V gene has CDR1 SGHAT and CDR2 FQNNGV. CDR3 length equals 17 residues. Trimming shortened V by 4 bases and J by 4 bases, and 22 bases separated the two germline ends. CDR3 sequence: CASSSLVGAGAVTEAFF. For the CDR3, the DNA is TGTGCCAGCAGCTCCCTGGTGGGTGCAGGGGCGGTCACTGAAGCTTTCTTT.